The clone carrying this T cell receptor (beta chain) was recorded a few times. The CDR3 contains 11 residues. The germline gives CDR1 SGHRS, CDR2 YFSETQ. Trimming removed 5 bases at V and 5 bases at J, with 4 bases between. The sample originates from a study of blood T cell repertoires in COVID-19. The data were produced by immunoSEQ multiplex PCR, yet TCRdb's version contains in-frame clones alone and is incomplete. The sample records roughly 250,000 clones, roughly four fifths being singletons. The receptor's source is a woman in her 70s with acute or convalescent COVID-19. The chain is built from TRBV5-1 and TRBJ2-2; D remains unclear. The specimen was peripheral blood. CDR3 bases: TGCGCCAGCAGGTTAACCGGGGAGCTGTTTTTT. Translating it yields CASRLTGELFF.